This T cell receptor beta chain was profiled in a study of metastatic and nonmetastatic thyroid tumors. General study findings and limits: In both blood and tumor samples, TCR beta diversity was reported significantly higher for malignant than benign nodules.

Germline CDR1 reads SGHDT; CDR2 reads YYEEEE. Trimming cost V 2 bases and J 5 bases; bases outside gene matches: 16. CDR3 length: 19 residues. No patient had received any treatment before thyroid surgery. This clone was found many times. Its antigen remains unidentified. TCRdb used MiXCR to call clones anew from the PCR reads. The sample lists 25,000 to 30,000 clones; under 15% were seen once. The receptor was derived from a female donor with papillary thyroid cancer or a benign thyroid nodule (not recorded which). Some clones in this sample may be carry-over from other donors' samples. V is TRBV5-6 and J is TRBJ2-5, with 12 positions matching TRBD1. The material sequenced was blood. The CDR3 DNA reads TGTGCCAGCAGCTTACCCTACCTACCGGGACAGGGGGCCCACGAGACCCAGTACTTC. Translated, it gives CASSLPYLPGQGAHETQYF.